One and the same sample provided the 11 T cell receptor beta chains below, sequenced in a study of CXCR3-negative and CXCR3-positive naive CD8 T cells. Researchers prepared the TRB cDNA libraries using 5' RACE with UMI labels. TCRdb re-analyzed the 5' RACE reads; it lists each CDR3 protein once, without DNA. The sample has approximately 100,000 distinct CDR3 sequences. The study, taken as a whole, reports: CXCR3-positive naive cells carried more hydrophobic TRB CDR3s than CXCR3-negative ones.

Their antigens are not known. Sequencing used naive CXCR3+ CD8+ T cells from blood. Regarding subset: CD45RO-CCR7+CD27+CD95- naive CD8+ T cells expressing CXCR3 (TNR3+). These TCRs come from a human donor in good health. Some clones in this sample may be carry-over from other donors' samples.

The chain recombines TRBV7-3 with TRBJ2-7; TCRdb's assignment of TRBD1 cannot be checked, as there is no DNA. Germline V CDR1 and CDR2: SGHTA, FQGTGA. The CDR3 has 13 residues. This CDR3 is CAGSTGQGYEQYF. The full variable domain, rest sourced from reference TRBV7-3 and TRBJ2-7, is GAGVSQTPSNKVTEKGKYVELRCDPISGHTALYWYRQSLGQGPEFLIYFQGTGAADDSGLPNDRFFAVRPEGSVSTLKIQRTERGDSAVYLCAGSTGQGYEQYFGPGTRLTVT.

The chain carries TRBV5-4 and TRBJ1-1; TCRdb's D gene call, TRBD1, goes unchecked for lack of DNA. Germline assignment: CDR1 SGHNT and CDR2 YYREEE (reference sequence). This CDR3 region has 18 residues. CDR3 region: CASSARGNYATMNTEAFF.

The CDR3: CASSVEGGQPQETQYF. V and J are TRBV9 and TRBJ2-5; no DNA is available, so the TRBD1 call from TCRdb remains unchecked. Germline CDR1 SGDLS, CDR2 YYNGEE. The CDR3 has 16 residues.

This chain links TRBV7-6 with TRBJ2-2. CDR3 size: 13 residues. The germline V gene encodes CDR1 SGHVS and CDR2 FNYEAQ. The CDR3 sequence is CASSLAKAGELFF.

This chain uses TRBV5-4 with TRBJ2-7; TCRdb's assignment of TRBD2 cannot be checked, as there is no DNA. The CDR3 extends over 15 amino acids. Germline assignment: CDR1 SGHNT and CDR2 YYREEE (reference sequence). The CDR3 region is CASSLRLASLEEQYF.

V usage is TRBV7-8 and J usage is TRBJ2-1; absent DNA, TCRdb's TRBD1 call cannot be checked. This CDR3 comprises 20 residues. Per the germline V gene, CDR1 is SGHVS and CDR2 is FQNEAQ. The chain's CDR3 is CASSLVVSPEGGGQYDEQFF.

The chain is built from TRBV4-1 and TRBJ2-1. The CDR3 runs to 15 residues. CDR1 is MGHRA, CDR2 YSYEKL, per germline. CDR3 region: CASSPRQLTYNEQFF.

V and J are TRBV28 and TRBJ1-2; the D call of TRBD1 rests on TCRdb alone, since no DNA is present to check it. This CDR3 is 14 amino acids long. In germline, CDR1 is MDHEN, CDR2 SYDVKM. The CDR3 loop is CASSLWDRAEGYTF.

The V gene is TRBV5-1, the J gene TRBJ2-7. The CDR3 has 14 amino acids. The germline CDR1 and CDR2 sequences are SGHRS and YFSETQ. The CDR3 sequence is CASSLVENSYEQYF.

The chain has TRBV12-3 or TRBV12-4 and TRBJ2-5; TCRdb calls TRBD1, which cannot be checked without DNA. This CDR3 contains 16 residues. The CDR3 reads CASSLLGQGVQETQYF.

The CDR3: CASSQASLPNEKLFF. The rearrangement links TRBV4-3 to TRBJ1-4. This CDR3 is built from 15 residues. From germline, CDR1 is LGHNA and CDR2 YSLEER.